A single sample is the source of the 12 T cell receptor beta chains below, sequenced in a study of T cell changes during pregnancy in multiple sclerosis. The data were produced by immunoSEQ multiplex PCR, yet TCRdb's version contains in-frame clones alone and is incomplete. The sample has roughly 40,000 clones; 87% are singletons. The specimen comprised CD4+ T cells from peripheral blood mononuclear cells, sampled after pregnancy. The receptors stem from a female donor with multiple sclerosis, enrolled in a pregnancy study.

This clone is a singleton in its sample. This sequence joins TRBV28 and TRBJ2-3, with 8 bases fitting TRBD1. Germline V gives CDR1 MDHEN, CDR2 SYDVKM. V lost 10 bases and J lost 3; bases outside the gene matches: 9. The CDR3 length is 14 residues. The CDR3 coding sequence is TGTGCCATCGGAACAGGGGGTTCGACAGATACGCAGTATTTT. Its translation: CAIGTGGSTDTQYF. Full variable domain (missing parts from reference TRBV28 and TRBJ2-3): DVKVTQSSRYLVKRTGEKVFLECVQDMDHENMFWYRQDPGLGLRLIYFSYDVKMKEKGDIPEGYSVSREKKERFSLILESASTNQTSMYLCAIGTGGSTDTQYFGPGTRLTVL.

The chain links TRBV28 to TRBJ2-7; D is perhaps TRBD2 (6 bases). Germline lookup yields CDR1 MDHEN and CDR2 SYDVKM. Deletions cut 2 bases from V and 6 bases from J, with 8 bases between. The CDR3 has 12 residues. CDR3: CASSLGRSEQYF. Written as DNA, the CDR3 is TGTGCCAGCAGTTTAGGGAGGTCCGAGCAGTACTTC.

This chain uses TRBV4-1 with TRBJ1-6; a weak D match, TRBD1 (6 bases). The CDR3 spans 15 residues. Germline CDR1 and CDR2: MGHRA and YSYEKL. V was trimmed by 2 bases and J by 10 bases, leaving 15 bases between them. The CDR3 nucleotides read TGCGCCAGCAGCCAACTAGAGATAGGGGGATCACCCCTCCACTTT. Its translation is CASSQLEIGGSPLHF.

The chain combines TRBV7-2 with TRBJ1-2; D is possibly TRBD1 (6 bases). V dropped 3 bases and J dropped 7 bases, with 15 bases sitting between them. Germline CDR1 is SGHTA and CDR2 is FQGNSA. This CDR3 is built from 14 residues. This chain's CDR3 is CASSFRGGSGGYTF. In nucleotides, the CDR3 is TGTGCCAGCAGCTTCAGGGGAGGGAGTGGTGGCTACACCTTC.

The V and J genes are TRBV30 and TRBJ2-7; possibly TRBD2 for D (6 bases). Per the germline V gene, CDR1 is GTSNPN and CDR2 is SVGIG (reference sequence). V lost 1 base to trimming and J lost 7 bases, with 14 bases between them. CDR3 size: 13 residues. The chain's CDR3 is CAWSEAGFGEQYF. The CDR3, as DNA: TGTGCCTGGAGTGAGGCGGGGTTCGGGGAGCAGTACTTC.

This CDR3 reads CASSYTTGTQEAFF. CDR3 bases: TGTGCCAGCAGCTACACTACCGGGACACAGGAAGCTTTCTTT. The chain recombines TRBV11-2 with TRBJ1-1, with D tentatively TRBD1 (6 bases). CDR1 is SGHAT and CDR2 is FQNNGV in the germline V gene. The CDR3 spans 14 residues. Trimming took 4 bases from V and 8 from J, leaving 17 bases between them.

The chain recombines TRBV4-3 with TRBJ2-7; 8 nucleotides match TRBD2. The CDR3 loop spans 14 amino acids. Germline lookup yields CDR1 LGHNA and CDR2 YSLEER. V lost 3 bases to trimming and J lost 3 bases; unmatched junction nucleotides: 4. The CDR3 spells CASSHGRGGYEQYF. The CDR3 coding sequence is TGCGCCAGCAGCCATGGCCGGGGGGGCTACGAGCAGTACTTC.

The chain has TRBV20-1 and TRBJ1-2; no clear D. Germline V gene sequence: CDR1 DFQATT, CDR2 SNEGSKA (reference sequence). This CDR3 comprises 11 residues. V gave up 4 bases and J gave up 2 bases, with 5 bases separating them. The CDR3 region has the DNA TGCAGTGCTACACAGAACTATGGCTACACCTTC. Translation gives CSATQNYGYTF.

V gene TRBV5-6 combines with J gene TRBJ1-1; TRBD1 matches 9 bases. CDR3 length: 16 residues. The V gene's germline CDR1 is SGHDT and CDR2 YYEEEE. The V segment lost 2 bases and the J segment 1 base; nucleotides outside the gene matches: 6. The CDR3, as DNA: TGTGCCAGCAGCTTCTATCCGGGACAGGGGAACACTGAAGCTTTCTTT. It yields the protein CASSFYPGQGNTEAFF. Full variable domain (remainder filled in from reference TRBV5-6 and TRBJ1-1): DAGVTQSPTHLIKTRGQQVTLRCSPKSGHDTVSWYQQALGQGPQFIFQYYEEEERQRGNFPDRFSGHQFPNYSSELNVNALLLGDSALYLCASSFYPGQGNTEAFFGQGTRLTVV.

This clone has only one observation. The CDR3 is CASSKPSSGGDYTGELFF. DNA for the CDR3: TGTGCCAGCAGCAAACCGAGTAGCGGGGGGGATTACACCGGGGAGCTGTTTTTT. The chain carries TRBV21-1 and TRBJ2-2; the D call TRBD2 from the table was never checked on the DNA. TRBV21-1 is annotated as a pseudogene. This CDR3 spans 18 amino acids.

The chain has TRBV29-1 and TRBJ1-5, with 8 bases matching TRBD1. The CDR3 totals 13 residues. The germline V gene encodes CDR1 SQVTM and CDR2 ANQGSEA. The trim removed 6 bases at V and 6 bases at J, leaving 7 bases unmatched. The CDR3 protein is CSVRQGIGQPQHF. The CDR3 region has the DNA TGCAGCGTCCGACAGGGGATCGGTCAGCCCCAGCATTTT.

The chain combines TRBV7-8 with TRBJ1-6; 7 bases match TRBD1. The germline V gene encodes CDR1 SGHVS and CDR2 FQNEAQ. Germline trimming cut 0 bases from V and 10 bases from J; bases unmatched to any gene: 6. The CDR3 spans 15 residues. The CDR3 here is CASSLALTGWSPLHF. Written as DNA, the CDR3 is TGTGCCAGCAGCTTAGCGCTGACAGGGTGGTCACCCCTCCACTTT.